These 6 T cell receptor beta chains were all obtained from the same sample, sequenced in a study of human T cells and chemical hapten exposure. TCRdb independently ran MiXCR on the 5' RACE reads; one entry per CDR3 protein. This table holds 110,000 or so distinct CDR3 sequences, 19% found once. Whole blood, unfractionated, served as the material for total RNA extraction. The receptor set was obtained from a human donor in good health.

This clonotype was seen only a few times. This chain uses TRBV27 with TRBJ2-3, with a possible D match to TRBD2 (6 bases). From germline, CDR1 is MNHEY and CDR2 SMNVEV (reference sequence). Trimming shortened V by 0 bases and J by 4 bases, and 14 bases separated the two germline ends. The CDR3 consists of 16 residues. This chain's CDR3 is CASSLSSGSRPDTQYF. CDR3 DNA: TGTGCCAGCAGTTTATCTTCCGGGAGTCGCCCAGATACGCAGTATTTT.

The chain uses TRBV6-2 or TRBV6-3 and TRBJ2-7; D not certain. This CDR3 has 12 residues. V lost 4 bases and J 3 bases, leaving 7 bases between the germline ends. Germline loops: CDR1 MNHEY, CDR2 SVGEGT. The CDR3 spells CASSFPVYEQYF. The CDR3 nucleotides read TGTGCCAGCAGTTTCCCCGTCTACGAGCAGTACTTC.

This clonotype was counted only a few times. The V and J genes are TRBV4-1 and TRBJ2-1; TRBD2 agrees at 13 bases. Germline values: CDR1 MGHRA, CDR2 YSYEKL. Trimming at V came to 1 base and at J to 9 bases, leaving 18 bases not matched to a gene. CDR3 length equals 20 residues. The CDR3 DNA is TGCGCCAGCAGCCAAGGTCCGAGACTAGCGGGAGGTAGTGAGGCAGCTGAGCAGTTCTTC. This gives the protein CASSQGPRLAGGSEAAEQFF.

The chain links TRBV29-1 to TRBJ1-6; D remains ambiguous. The CDR3 has 11 amino acids. V lost 4 bases, J lost 7 bases, and 5 bases lay in between. Germline-derived CDR1 and CDR2 are SQVTM and ANQGSEA. DNA of the CDR3: TGCAGCGTTGGAGAAAATTCACCCCTCCACTTT. This sequence encodes CSVGENSPLHF.

This clonotype was seen a few times. CDR3 bases: TGCGCCAGCAGCCAAGATCGGAGCATTCAAGAGACCCAGTACTTC. Translation gives CASSQDRSIQETQYF. The chain links TRBV4-1 to TRBJ2-5; D call uncertain. V was trimmed by 0 bases and J by 2 bases, leaving 10 bases between them. Per the germline V gene, CDR1 is MGHRA and CDR2 is YSYEKL. The length of the CDR3 is 15 residues.

This clonotype was counted a few times. V gene TRBV11-1 combines with J gene TRBJ1-2; weak D call: TRBD1 (6 bases). The CDR3 length is 13 residues. V lost 5 bases and J 2 bases, leaving 9 bases between the germline ends. Germline CDR1 reads SGHAT; CDR2 reads FQDESV (reference sequence). In DNA form, the CDR3 reads TGTGCCAGCAGCCAACAGGGAAACTATGGCTACACCTTC. Translated: CASSQQGNYGYTF.